What follows is one T cell receptor beta chain and its context. These data come from a study of CXCR3-negative and CXCR3-positive naive CD8 T cells. 5' RACE with UMI labels generated the TRB cDNA libraries. With the 5' RACE reads reprocessed, TCRdb shows one record per CDR3 protein and no DNA. This sample's table has about 40,000 distinct CDR3 sequences. The sample taken for sequencing was memory CD8+ T cells from blood. The sequence was collected from a human donor in good health. Some clones in this sample may be carry-over from other donors' samples.

CDR3 sequence reads: CSVLGSSYEQYF. The V gene is TRBV29-1, the J gene TRBJ2-7. In germline, CDR1 is SQVTM, CDR2 ANQGSEA. The CDR3 sequence is 12 residues long.